Listed here is a single T cell receptor (beta chain). Naive CD8 cells lacked CD45RO and underwent positive selection for CCR7, leaving out terminally differentiated effector memory CD45RA+ cells. Donation came from healthy HIV-negative adults that had no recent acute infections or vaccinations. These data are taken from a study of shared clonotypes between healthy human individuals. For sorted subsets, about 200 ng DNA per replicate equaled about 30,000 T cell genomes. The method was immunoSEQ multiplex PCR; TCRdb's version includes in-frame clones alone and lacks a portion of them. The sample lists about 2 million clones; about 95% were seen once. Germline loops: CDR1 GTSNPN, CDR2 SVGIG (reference sequence). The V and J ends lost 1 base and 2 bases, in that order; junction bases with no gene match: 17. CDR3 length equals 20 residues.

The sample taken for sequencing was naive CD8+ T cells sorted from blood. The clonotype comes from a man aged 18 to 35 in good health. V usage is TRBV30 and J usage is TRBJ2-5; 12 bases map to TRBD2. CDR3 amino acids: CAWSGSGEWLAGGSQETQYF. In DNA, the CDR3 is TGTGCCTGGAGTGGGTCAGGGGAATGGCTAGCGGGGGGGTCGCAAGAGACCCAGTACTTC.